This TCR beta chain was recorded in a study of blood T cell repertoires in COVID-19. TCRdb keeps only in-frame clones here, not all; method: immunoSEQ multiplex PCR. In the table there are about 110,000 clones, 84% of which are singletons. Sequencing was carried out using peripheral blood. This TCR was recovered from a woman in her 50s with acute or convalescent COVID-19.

The CDR3 sequence: CASSPLGNTIYF. DNA of the CDR3: TGTGCCAGCTCACCCCTTGGAAACACCATATATTTT. The V and J genes are TRBV18 and TRBJ1-3; D is ambiguous. The CDR3 covers 12 residues. V was shortened by 3 bases and J by 3 bases, with 3 bases between the two germline ends. Germline V gene data show CDR1 as KGHSH and CDR2 as LQKENI. Using reference TRBV18 and TRBJ1-3 for the parts outside the CDR3, the full variable domain is NAGVMQNPRHLVRRRGQEARLRCSPMKGHSHVYWYRQLPEEGLKFMVYLQKENIIDESGMPKERFSAEFPKEGPSILRIQQVVRGDSAAYFCASSPLGNTIYFGEGSWLTVV.